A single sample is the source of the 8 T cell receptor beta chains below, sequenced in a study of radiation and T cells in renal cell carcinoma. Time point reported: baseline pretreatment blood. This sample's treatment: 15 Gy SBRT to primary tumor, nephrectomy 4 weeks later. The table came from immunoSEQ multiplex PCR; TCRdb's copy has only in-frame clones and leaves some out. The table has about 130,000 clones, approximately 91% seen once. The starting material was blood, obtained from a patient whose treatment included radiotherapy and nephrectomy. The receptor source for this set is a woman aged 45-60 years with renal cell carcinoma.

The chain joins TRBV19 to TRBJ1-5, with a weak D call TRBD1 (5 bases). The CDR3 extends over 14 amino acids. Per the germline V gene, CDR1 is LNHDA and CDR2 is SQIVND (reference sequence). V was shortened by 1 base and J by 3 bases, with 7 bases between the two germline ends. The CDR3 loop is CASSIGGVNQPQHF. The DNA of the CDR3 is TGTGCCAGTAGTATAGGGGGGGTCAATCAGCCCCAGCATTTT.

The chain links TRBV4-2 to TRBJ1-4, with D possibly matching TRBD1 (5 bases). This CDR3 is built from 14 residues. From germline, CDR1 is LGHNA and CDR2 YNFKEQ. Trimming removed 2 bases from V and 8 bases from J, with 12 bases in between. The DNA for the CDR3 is TGTGCCAGCAGCCAAAGCCTGGGGGGAGAAAAACTGTTTTTT. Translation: CASSQSLGGEKLFF.

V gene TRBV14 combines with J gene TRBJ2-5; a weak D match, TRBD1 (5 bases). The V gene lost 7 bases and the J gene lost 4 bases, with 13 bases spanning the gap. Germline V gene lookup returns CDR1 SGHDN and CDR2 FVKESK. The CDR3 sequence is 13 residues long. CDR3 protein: CASNNRQSETQYF. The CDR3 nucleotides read TGTGCCAGCAACAACAGGCAGTCAGAGACCCAGTACTTC.

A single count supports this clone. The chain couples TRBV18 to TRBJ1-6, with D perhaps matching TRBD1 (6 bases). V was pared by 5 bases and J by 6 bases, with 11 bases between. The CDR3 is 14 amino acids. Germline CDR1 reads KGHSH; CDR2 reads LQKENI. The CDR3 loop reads CASSRGALNSPLHF. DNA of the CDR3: TGTGCCAGCTCAAGGGGGGCCCTTAATTCACCCCTCCACTTT.

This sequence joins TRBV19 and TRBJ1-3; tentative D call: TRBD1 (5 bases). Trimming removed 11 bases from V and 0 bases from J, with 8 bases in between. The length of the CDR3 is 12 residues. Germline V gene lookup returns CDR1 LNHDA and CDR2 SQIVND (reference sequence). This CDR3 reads CAAGTSGNTIYF. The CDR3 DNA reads TGTGCCGCCGGGACCTCTGGAAACACCATATATTTT.

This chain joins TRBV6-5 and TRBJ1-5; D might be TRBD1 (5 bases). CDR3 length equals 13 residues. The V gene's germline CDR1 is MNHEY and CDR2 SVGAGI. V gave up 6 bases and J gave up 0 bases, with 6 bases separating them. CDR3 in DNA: TGTGCCAGCAGGGGGACTAGCAATCAGCCCCAGCATTTT. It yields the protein CASRGTSNQPQHF.

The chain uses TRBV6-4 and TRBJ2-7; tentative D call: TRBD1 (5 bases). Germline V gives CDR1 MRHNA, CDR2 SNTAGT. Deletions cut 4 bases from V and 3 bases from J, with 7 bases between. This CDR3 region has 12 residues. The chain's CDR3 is CASSGGHYEQYF. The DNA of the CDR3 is TGTGCCAGCAGTGGAGGACACTACGAGCAGTACTTC.

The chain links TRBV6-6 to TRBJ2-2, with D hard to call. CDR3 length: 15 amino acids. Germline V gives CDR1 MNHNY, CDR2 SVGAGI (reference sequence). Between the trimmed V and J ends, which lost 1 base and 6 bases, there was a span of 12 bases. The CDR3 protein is CASSYFSLGSGELFF. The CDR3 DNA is TGTGCCAGCAGTTACTTCAGTCTGGGATCCGGGGAGCTGTTTTTT.